This T cell receptor beta chain was profiled in a study of response to subunit inactivated influenza vaccine. The CDR3 spans 13 residues. Germline values: CDR1 DFQATT, CDR2 SNEGSKA (reference sequence). Between the trimmed V and J ends, which lost 1 base and 0 bases, there was a span of 7 bases. Findings of the study overall: Authors suggested each seasonal flu vaccination may recruit only limited numbers of new T cells.

MiXCR was run by TCRdb on the RT-PCR reads, yielding one entry per CDR3 protein. The data show about 700,000 distinct CDR3 sequences, more than 11% seen once. Worth noting for this clonotype: As yet, its antigen is unknown.

The V call is TRBV20-1, the J call TRBJ2-7; D is ambiguous. This TCR came from a man aged 50 to 59 who received an inactivated influenza vaccine. Sample: PBMCs from blood, taken around 15 days before vaccination. As DNA, the CDR3 is TGCAGTGCTAGAGGCAGAGTCTCCTACGAGCAGTACTTC. Translating gives CSARGRVSYEQYF.